The rows below give T cell receptor beta chains drawn from one sample of a study of blood T cell repertoires in COVID-19. The protocol was immunoSEQ multiplex PCR, while the TCRdb copy is restricted to in-frame clones and leaves out a portion. The profile shows a few hundred thousand clones, roughly 90% of them singletons. The sequenced material came from peripheral blood. The receptors shown here come from a human donor in a cohort sampled during active COVID-19. Both conserved end residues are part of each CDR3. A D gene is named only where the DNA matches it firmly. Clone size is given for some rows only: seen once, a few or many times, or a class if the clone is expanded.

.	.	TRBV7-2	TRBJ1-2	CASSLARVNYGYTF	TGTGCCAGCAGCTTAGCCAGGGTTAACTATGGCTACACCTTC
.	.	TRBV5-1	TRBJ2-7	CASSLGGLGSSYEQYF	TGCGCCAGCAGCTTGGGCGGTTTAGGCAGCTCCTACGAGCAGTACTTC
.	.	TRBV10-3	TRBJ1-4	CAISEQRSSTNEKLFF	TGTGCCATCAGTGAGCAACGGAGTTCGACTAATGAAAAACTGTTTTTT
.	.	TRBV29-1	TRBJ2-7	CSAKQGTYEQYF	TGCAGCGCCAAGCAGGGAACCTACGAGCAGTACTTC
.	.	TRBV7-8	TRBJ1-3	CASSPEGGVRGNTIYF	TGTGCCAGCAGCCCCGAGGGAGGGGTGAGGGGAAACACCATATATTTT
TRBD2	.	TRBV11-3	TRBJ2-7	CASSSTSGRAYEQYF	TGTGCCAGCAGCTCTACTAGCGGGAGAGCCTACGAGCAGTACTTC
.	once	TRBV7-9	TRBJ2-1	CASRLGAGSNEQFF	TGTGCCAGCAGACTTGGTGCGGGTTCAAATGAGCAGTTCTTC
TRBD2	.	TRBV5-4	TRBJ2-5	CASRGGDETQYF	TGTGCCAGCAGGGGAGGGGATGAGACCCAGTACTTC
.	.	TRBV10-3	TRBJ2-5	CAISESGFGEETQYF	TGTGCCATCAGTGAGTCGGGTTTCGGGGAAGAGACCCAGTACTTC
.	few	TRBV12-3/TRBV12-4	TRBJ1-1	CASRQGTEAFF	TGTGCCAGCAGACAGGGCACTGAAGCTTTCTTT
.	.	TRBV27	TRBJ1-6	CASSLRGGKLSPLHF	TGTGCCAGCAGTTTACGCGGGGGCAAGTTATCACCCCTCCACTTT
.	few	TRBV19	TRBJ1-6	CASSMQGRYNSPLHF	TGTGCCAGTAGTATGCAGGGCAGATATAATTCACCCCTCCACTTT
TRBD2	.	TRBV6-2/TRBV6-3	TRBJ2-1	CASSQTSGRHHYNEQFF	TGTGCCAGCAGCCAGACTAGCGGGAGGCATCACTACAATGAGCAGTTCTTC
.	.	TRBV10-3	TRBJ1-3	CAITGGPPGNTIYF	TGTGCCATCACCGGAGGTCCCCCTGGAAACACCATATATTTT
TRBD1	.	TRBV28	TRBJ1-2	CASSLTGVGFYGYTF	TGTGCCAGCAGTTTGACAGGGGTGGGCTTCTATGGCTACACCTTC
.	.	TRBV28	TRBJ1-2	CASSRHGEGGYTF	TGTGCCAGCAGTCGACATGGGGAGGGTGGCTACACCTTC
TRBD2	.	TRBV28	TRBJ2-7	CASSQPGGAYEQYF	TGTGCCAGCAGCCAACCTGGGGGGGCCTACGAGCAGTACTTC
TRBD1	.	TRBV10-3	TRBJ2-7	CAISYGTGAYEQYF	TGTGCCATCAGCTACGGGACAGGGGCCTACGAGCAGTACTTC
TRBD1	.	TRBV5-6	TRBJ1-5	CASSWGTGAGQPQHF	TGTGCCAGCAGCTGGGGGACAGGTGCAGGACAGCCCCAGCATTTT
.	.	TRBV6-2/TRBV6-3	TRBJ1-2	CASSYSQESYGYTF	TGTGCCAGCAGTTACTCACAGGAATCCTATGGCTACACCTTC
.	.	TRBV28	TRBJ1-2	CASTLGGGHGYTF	TGTGCCAGCACCTTAGGGGGGGGGCACGGCTACACCTTC
TRBD1	.	TRBV9	TRBJ2-2	CASSVKTGVRTGELFF	TGTGCCAGCAGCGTTAAGACAGGGGTCCGAACCGGGGAGCTGTTTTTT
TRBD1	.	TRBV6-4	TRBJ1-1	CASRGTGDQTEAFF	TGTGCCAGCAGAGGGACAGGCGATCAGACTGAAGCTTTCTTT
TRBD1	.	TRBV7-2	TRBJ1-4	CASSSQTGGYEKLFF	TGTGCCAGCAGCTCTCAGACAGGGGGCTATGAAAAACTGTTTTTT
TRBD2	.	TRBV6-2/TRBV6-3	TRBJ2-7	CASSFFDSGRGEQYF	TGTGCCAGCAGTTTCTTCGATAGCGGGAGGGGGGAGCAGTACTTC
.	.	TRBV6-5	TRBJ1-2	CASKPDILNYGYTF	TGTGCCAGCAAGCCAGACATCCTCAACTATGGCTACACCTTC
.	.	TRBV27	TRBJ2-1	CASSMGLSTFF	TGTGCCAGCAGTATGGGACTTAGCACGTTCTTC
TRBD1	.	TRBV19	TRBJ2-1	CASSIAGQGKFF	TGTGCCAGTAGTATTGCTGGACAGGGCAAGTTCTTC
.	.	TRBV6-5	TRBJ1-1	CASSNYRVNTEAFF	TGTGCCAGCAGTAACTACAGGGTTAACACTGAAGCTTTCTTT
TRBD2	.	TRBV28	TRBJ2-7	CASIGLGPYEQYF	TGTGCCAGCATAGGACTAGGCCCCTACGAGCAGTACTTC
.	.	TRBV11-2	TRBJ1-1	CASSSYQGINTEAFF	TGTGCCAGCAGCTCCTACCAGGGGATAAACACTGAAGCTTTCTTT
.	.	TRBV6-2/TRBV6-3	TRBJ1-1	CASSYSPGAGVRAFF	TGTGCCAGCAGTTACTCCCCCGGGGCGGGGGTTAGAGCTTTCTTT
TRBD2	.	TRBV13	TRBJ2-1	CASSLEGLAGDYNEQFF	TGTGCCAGCAGCTTGGAGGGACTAGCGGGCGACTACAATGAGCAGTTCTTC
TRBD2	.	TRBV10-3	TRBJ2-7	CAIRNSGAEEQYF	TGTGCCATCAGAAATAGCGGGGCGGAAGAGCAGTACTTC
.	.	TRBV9	TRBJ1-2	CASSVSDRGYGYTF	TGTGCCAGCAGCGTCTCCGACAGAGGCTATGGCTACACCTTC
TRBD2	.	TRBV7-9	TRBJ2-7	CASSPSGMGSYEQYF	TGTGCCAGCAGCCCTAGCGGGATGGGGTCCTACGAGCAGTACTTC
.	.	TRBV10-3	TRBJ1-2	CAIGRTIYGYTF	TGTGCCATCGGTAGGACAATCTATGGCTACACCTTC
.	once	TRBV6-5	TRBJ1-2	CASSYSNPGEGYGYTF	TGTGCCAGCAGTTACTCGAACCCAGGGGAGGGCTATGGCTACACCTTC
TRBD2	.	TRBV7-2	TRBJ2-7	CASSSTSGGVVKYF	TGTGCCAGCAGCTCGACTAGCGGGGGGGTAGTGAAGTACTTC
.	.	TRBV9	TRBJ1-2	CASSTWTDGYTF	TGTGCCAGCAGCACGTGGACAGATGGCTACACCTTC
.	few	TRBV28	TRBJ1-1	CASRYTGLGTEAFF	TGTGCCAGCAGATATACAGGCCTGGGGACTGAAGCTTTCTTT
.	.	TRBV9	TRBJ1-3	CASSVPMGGNTIYF	TGTGCCAGCAGCGTACCCATGGGGGGGAACACCATATATTTT
.	.	TRBV30	TRBJ1-2	CAWSVYSGPNYGYTF	TGTGCCTGGAGTGTATACTCAGGCCCGAACTATGGCTACACCTTC
.	.	TRBV4-3	TRBJ2-7	CASRKGLEVYEQYF	TGCGCCAGCAGGAAAGGACTTGAGGTCTACGAGCAGTACTTC
.	.	TRBV19	TRBJ2-5	CASNRPGGEETQYF	TGTGCCAGTAACCGTCCCGGCGGGGAAGAGACCCAGTACTTC
.	.	TRBV2	TRBJ2-5	CASSPLAGPGETQYF	TGTGCCAGCAGTCCCCTCGCGGGGCCGGGTGAGACCCAGTACTTC
.	.	TRBV27	TRBJ1-4	CASRPRGVAANEKLFF	TGTGCCAGCAGACCTCGCGGCGTAGCGGCTAATGAAAAACTGTTTTTT
TRBD1	few	TRBV5-1	TRBJ1-1	CASSPTGDTEAFF	TGCGCCAGCAGCCCAACAGGGGACACTGAAGCTTTCTTT
TRBD1	few	TRBV19	TRBJ2-7	CASSPSTGQYEQYF	TGTGCCAGTAGTCCTTCGACAGGGCAATACGAGCAGTACTTC
.	.	TRBV7-2	TRBJ2-3	CASSLTGALTDTQYF	TGTGCCAGCAGCTTAACGGGAGCACTCACAGATACGCAGTATTTT
TRBD1	.	TRBV27	TRBJ1-1	CASSPRTGTNTEAFF	TGTGCCAGCAGTCCTCGGACAGGGACGAACACTGAAGCTTTCTTT
.	.	TRBV6-2/TRBV6-3	TRBJ2-7	CASSYPPTGSYEQYF	TGTGCCAGCAGTTACCCTCCGACAGGATCCTACGAGCAGTACTTC
TRBD1	.	TRBV19	TRBJ1-6	CASSIRQGALADSPLHF	TGTGCCAGTAGTATTCGGCAGGGGGCTCTGGCTGATTCACCCCTCCACTTT
.	few	TRBV27	TRBJ1-2	CASSPQFGVNYGYTF	TGTGCCAGCTCTCCCCAGTTCGGAGTCAACTATGGCTACACCTTC
.	.	TRBV5-1	TRBJ1-4	CASSPEVNEKLFF	TGCGCCAGCAGCCCTGAGGTGAATGAAAAACTGTTTTTT
TRBD1	few	TRBV30	TRBJ2-7	CALKRGLLYEQYF	TGTGCCTTGAAGAGGGGGCTCCTCTACGAGCAGTACTTC
TRBD2	.	TRBV3-1/TRBV3-2	TRBJ2-7	CASSQVEGGPPSYEQYF	TGTGCCAGCAGCCAAGTCGAGGGAGGGCCCCCCAGCTACGAGCAGTACTTC
TRBD1	.	TRBV13	TRBJ2-7	CASSLVPTDRAYEQYF	TGTGCCAGCAGCTTGGTCCCGACAGACAGGGCCTACGAGCAGTACTTC
TRBD2	.	TRBV9	TRBJ2-1	CASSPRGGGYNEQFF	TGTGCCAGCAGCCCCCGTGGCGGGGGGTACAATGAGCAGTTCTTC